This T cell receptor beta chain was recorded in a study of blood T cell repertoires in COVID-19. Study-wide background: Spain, Italy and the United States supplied samples that represented acute and convalescent COVID-19. T cells, B-cell-depleted T cells, or PBMCs provided the cDNA or gDNA that served as material.

This clone was observed a handful of times. Some clones are missing from TCRdb's copy, which holds only in-frame ones; the method was immunoSEQ multiplex PCR. Among 110,000 or so clones listed, about 80% were seen once. The sequence came from a woman between 70 and 85 years old with acute or convalescent COVID-19. The sequencing input was peripheral blood.

This CDR3 reads CASRDSGGSGNTIYF. The CDR3 DNA sequence: TGTGCCAGCAGGGACTCAGGGGGCTCTGGAAACACCATATATTTT. The genes are TRBV6-5 and TRBJ1-3; 7 bases are a match to TRBD1. Germline V gene data show CDR1 as MNHEY and CDR2 as SVGAGI. This CDR3 is 15 amino acids long. J gave up 0 bases and V 6 bases, and 5 bases lay outside the gene matches.